Below are 16 T cell receptor beta chains sequenced from a single sample in a study of technical replicates of blood from several donors. TCRdb's table, derived via immunoSEQ multiplex PCR, lists solely in-frame clones and lacks some. The repertoire holds tens of thousands of clones, roughly 94% seen once, with less than 0.25% in the top ten. Source material: T cells isolated from PBMCs. The receptor set was obtained from a human donor in good health.

V is TRBV10-2 and J is TRBJ2-2; the match to TRBD1 covers 9 bases. The J segment lost 2 bases and the V segment lost 4 bases, leaving 5 bases of the junction unmatched. The CDR3 runs 16 residues. Germline V CDR1 and CDR2: WSHSY, SAAADI. Here the CDR3 DNA reads TGCGCCAGCAGTGCCACAGGGGGCCCCAACACCGGGGAGCTGTTTTTT. As protein: CASSATGGPNTGELFF.

V usage is TRBV11-2 and J usage is TRBJ1-4, with TRBD1 as a possible D gene (6 bases). This CDR3 is built from 18 residues. The V gene lost 1 base and the J gene lost 2 bases, with 17 bases spanning the gap. Germline V lookup: CDR1 SGHAT, CDR2 FQNNGV. The CDR3, as DNA: TGTGCCAGCAGCTTAGTAGGGCAGGGGCGCCCGACTAATGAAAAACTGTTTTTT. Amino acids: CASSLVGQGRPTNEKLFF.

The CDR3 DNA is TGCGCCAGCAGCCCCTACAGGGACCACACCGGGGAGCTGTTTTTT. It is translated as CASSPYRDHTGELFF. The rearrangement joins TRBV5-1 to TRBJ2-2; TRBD1 is a possible D gene (6 bases). Germline CDR1 is SGHRS and CDR2 is YFSETQ. The CDR3 runs 15 residues. The V end was cut by 4 bases, the J end by 3 bases, with 13 bases between.

The V call is TRBV7-6, the J call TRBJ1-1, with TRBD1 as a possible D gene (5 bases). Germline lookup yields CDR1 SGHVS and CDR2 FNYEAQ. V shed 1 base and J shed 0 bases, with 15 bases lying between them. This CDR3 is built from 17 residues. This CDR3 reads CASSLVRAGPMNTEAFF. CDR3 coding DNA: TGTGCCAGCAGCTTAGTGAGAGCAGGGCCAATGAACACTGAAGCTTTCTTT. Drawing the rest from reference TRBV7-6 and TRBJ1-1, the complete variable domain is GAGVSQSPRYKVTKRGQDVALRCDPISGHVSLYWYRQALGQGPEFLTYFNYEAQQDKSGLPNDRFSAERPEGSISTLTIQRTEQRDSAMYRCASSLVRAGPMNTEAFFGQGTRLTVV.

The chain carries TRBV5-1 and TRBJ2-1, with a weak D call TRBD2 (7 bases). The CDR3 covers 15 residues. Germline V gene data show CDR1 as SGHRS and CDR2 as YFSETQ. Trimming took off 3 bases at V and 7 bases at J, with 17 bases between the two ends. CDR3 sequence: CASSSLRGQGNEQFF. In DNA, the CDR3 is TGCGCCAGCAGCTCCTTGCGGGGGCAAGGGAATGAGCAGTTCTTC. Together with reference TRBV5-1 and TRBJ2-1, the CDR3 gives the full variable domain: KAGVTQTPRYLIKTRGQQVTLSCSPISGHRSVSWYQQTPGQGLQFLFEYFSETQRNKGNFPGRFSGRQFSNSRSEMNVSTLELGDSALYLCASSSLRGQGNEQFFGPGTRLTVL.

V and J are TRBV27 and TRBJ2-7; D possibly corresponds to TRBD2 (6 bases). Germline assignment: CDR1 MNHEY and CDR2 SMNVEV (reference sequence). This CDR3 spans 13 amino acids. V was shortened by 3 bases and J by 0 bases, with 6 bases between the two germline ends. The CDR3 region has the DNA TGTGCCAGCAGTTTGCGGGACTCCTACGAGCAGTACTTC. Translated: CASSLRDSYEQYF.

V gene TRBV6-5 combines with J gene TRBJ2-7, with D tentatively TRBD1 (5 bases). V lost 11 bases to trimming and J lost 3 bases, with 23 bases between them. This CDR3 contains 15 residues. In germline, CDR1 is MNHEY, CDR2 SVGAGI. The CDR3 spells CASFGRGAGNYEQYF. CDR3 DNA sequence: TGTGCCTCCTTCGGTAGGGGCGCTGGGAACTACGAGCAGTACTTC.

This chain connects TRBV5-4 to TRBJ2-1; 12 nucleotides match TRBD2. This CDR3 comprises 15 residues. CDR1 is SGHNT and CDR2 is YYREEE in the germline V gene (reference sequence). Losses at the gene ends were 4 bases for V and 4 bases for J; bases not matched to a gene: 3. CDR3 sequence: CASSPGTSGYNEQFF. DNA for the CDR3: TGTGCCAGCAGCCCCGGGACTAGCGGGTACAATGAGCAGTTCTTC.

The rearrangement uses TRBV13 and TRBJ2-7; D remains unclear. Per the germline V gene, CDR1 is PRHDT and CDR2 is FYEKMQ (reference sequence). The CDR3 consists of 11 residues. V was clipped by 3 bases and J by 5 bases, with 5 bases between them. This chain's CDR3 is CASSLQNEQYF. For the CDR3, the DNA is TGTGCCAGCAGCTTGCAGAACGAGCAGTACTTC. Filled out from reference TRBV13 and TRBJ2-7, the complete variable domain reads AAGVIQSPRHLIKEKRETATLKCYPIPRHDTVYWYQQGPGQDPQFLISFYEKMQSDKGSIPDRFSAQQFSDYHSELNMSSLELGDSALYFCASSLQNEQYFGPGTRLTVT.

This rearrangement joins TRBV28 to TRBJ2-1; 9 bases line up with TRBD2. Germline V lookup: CDR1 MDHEN, CDR2 SYDVKM. J gave up 5 bases and V 4 bases, and 9 bases lay outside the gene matches. The CDR3 extends over 16 amino acids. CDR3 DNA sequence: TGTGCCAGCAGTTCTCTCAGCGGGAGGAAACACAATGAGCAGTTCTTC. It specifies CASSSLSGRKHNEQFF.

This sequence joins TRBV19 and TRBJ2-1; TRBD1 matches 9 bases. The germline V gene has CDR1 LNHDA and CDR2 SQIVND (reference sequence). The CDR3 covers 15 residues. V dropped 7 bases and J dropped 8; count of bases not matched to a gene: 12. The DNA for the CDR3 is TGTGCCAGTACCCGAGCGGGACAGGGTTACTATGAGCAGTTCTTC. Protein: CASTRAGQGYYEQFF.

The gene calls are TRBV10-3 and TRBJ2-7, with D possibly TRBD1 on 6 matching bases. There are 15 residues in the CDR3. Per germline, CDR1 ENHRY and CDR2 SYGVKD. The germline V and J ends were trimmed by 6 bases and 1 base, with 16 bases remaining between them. The CDR3 nucleotides are TGTGCCATCAGCCCGAAGGGGGATTCTTCCTACGAGCAGTACTTC. Its protein product is CAISPKGDSSYEQYF.

V gene TRBV11-3 combines with J gene TRBJ2-7, with D possibly matching TRBD1 (6 bases). Germline values: CDR1 SGHNT, CDR2 YENEEA. The V and J ends lost 2 bases and 2 bases respectively, with 10 bases between them. CDR3 length equals 14 residues. The CDR3 protein is CASSLQQGAYEQYF. The DNA of the CDR3 is TGTGCCAGCAGCTTACAACAGGGCGCCTACGAGCAGTACTTC.

The chain links TRBV27 to TRBJ1-5, with D unresolved. The CDR3 runs 13 residues. Per germline, CDR1 MNHEY and CDR2 SMNVEV (reference sequence). Trimming stripped 2 bases from V and 5 bases from J, with 7 bases between. The CDR3 sequence: CASSLGQYQPQHF. DNA for the CDR3: TGTGCCAGCAGTTTAGGGCAGTATCAGCCCCAGCATTTT.

V and J are TRBV5-4 and TRBJ1-2; TRBD1 matches 9 bases. The CDR3 length is 15 residues. Germline V gene sequence: CDR1 SGHNT, CDR2 YYREEE (reference sequence). V lost 5 bases, J lost 0 bases, and 5 bases stayed unmatched. The CDR3 DNA reads TGTGCCAGCAGACTCCGACAGGGGGCTAACTATGGCTACACCTTC. This translates into CASRLRQGANYGYTF.

This chain connects TRBV6-5 to TRBJ2-2, with TRBD1 as a possible D gene (7 bases). Germline values: CDR1 MNHEY, CDR2 SVGAGI. The CDR3 has 13 amino acids. The germline V and J ends were trimmed by 8 bases and 4 bases, with 11 bases remaining between them. Written as DNA, the CDR3 is TGTGCCAGCGCCCAGGGGGGCACCGGGGAGCTGTTTTTT. Amino acid sequence: CASAQGGTGELFF.